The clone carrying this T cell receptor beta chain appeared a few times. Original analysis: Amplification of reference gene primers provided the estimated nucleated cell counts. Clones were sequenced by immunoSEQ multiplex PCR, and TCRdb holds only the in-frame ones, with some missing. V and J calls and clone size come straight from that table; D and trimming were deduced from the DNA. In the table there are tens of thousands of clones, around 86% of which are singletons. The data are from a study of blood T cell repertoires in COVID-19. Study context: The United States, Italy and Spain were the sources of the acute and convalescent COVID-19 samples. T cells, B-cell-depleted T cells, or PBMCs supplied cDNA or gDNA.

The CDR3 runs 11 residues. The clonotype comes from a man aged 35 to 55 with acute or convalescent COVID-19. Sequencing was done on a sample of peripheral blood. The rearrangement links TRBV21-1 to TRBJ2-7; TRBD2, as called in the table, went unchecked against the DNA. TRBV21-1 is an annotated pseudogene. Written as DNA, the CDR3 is TGTGCCAGCTCCCTCCCCTACGAGCAGTACTTC. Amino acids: CASSLPYEQYF.